This T cell receptor (beta chain) emerged from a study of blood T cell repertoires in COVID-19 (dated by TCRdb to the early 2020s). Regarding the research as a whole: The collaborator samples originated in the United States, Italy and Spain and spanned the acute and convalescent phases of COVID-19. Sample metadata almost always included a de-identified subject ID, COVID-19 status, age in years and sex. The repertoires were released in a freely available public database meant as a resource for research on the immune response to SARS-CoV-2. The material from the prospective study consisted of cDNA or gDNA derived from T cells, B-cell-depleted T cells, or PBMCs. Subjects who had been exposed to COVID-19, were actively infected with it, or had recovered from it provided the deeply sampled blood TCRbeta repertoires that made up the dataset. Where HLA class I and class II types were available, the types were taken from metadata supplied by the sample provider, not from assay-based typing. Samples came from the ongoing ImmuneRACE study (first 160 participants) plus 1,254 subjects from 6 global collaborators.

Details on this clone: Which antigen it targets is not known. No qualities accompany the bases; no much larger clone lies one base away.

TCRbeta CDR3 regions were amplified from genomic DNA using the immunoSEQ Assay, a bias-controlled multiplex PCR. The authors' pipeline ran thus. Within the assay, amplification of reference gene primers was used to estimate how many nucleated cells each sample contained. To quantify the absolute abundance of each unique TCRbeta CDR3 rearrangement, sequence reads were collapsed and filtered. For each sample, productive Simpson clonality was calculated as the square root of Simpson's diversity index across productive rearrangements. TCRdb retrieved this table from immuneACCESS and kept in-frame rearrangements only. Not all clones are present; in checked studies, unresolved V genes account for under half, and no reason is known for the remainder. V and J calls and clone size are those listed in that table; D and trimming were worked out from the DNA. The sample yields around 300,000 clones; 88% were counted once. The top ten constitute about 3% of the sample.

The paper's findings and limits, for the study overall: How much clinical and demographic metadata was included differed by source and by participant, and the metadata was provided uncurated.

Participants in the prospective study were aged roughly 18 to 100 years, lived in some 24 United States geographic areas, and enrolled through a virtual design. To assign participants to cohorts, the prospective study relied on clinical history that participants themselves reported in a screening survey and a study questionnaire. For ImmuneRACE Cohort 3, a participant was defined as recovered based on two consecutive negative NP/OP PCR tests, clearance by a healthcare professional, or resolution of symptoms. Each participant in the prospective study had whole blood, serum and a nasopharyngeal or oropharyngeal swab collected by mobile phlebotomists. Participants in the prospective study had the option to provide additional blood draws and questionnaires over a roughly two-month period. Prospective study blood samples were shipped either frozen or at room temperature before DNA extraction. The CDR3 sequence holds 16 residues, the cysteine and phenylalanine included. CDR3 DNA is the only sequence kept; it has 48 bases, read in frame from the first base.

Sequencing was carried out using PBMCs or T cells enriched from blood (not recorded which). This clonotype was obtained from a woman between 50 and 59 years old who had recovered from COVID-19. Recombination connected TRBV21-1 to TRBJ2-5; no check of the table's D call, TRBD2, against the DNA was made. TRBV21-1 is reported as a pseudogene. The CDR3 corresponds to CASSPPGRLAEETQYF. The sequenced DNA is TGTGCCAGCAGCCCACCGGGTCGGCTAGCGGAAGAGACCCAGTACTTC.